The TCR beta chain under discussion was sequenced for a study of neurological immune-mediated disorders. Study results and limitations: Patients with HTLV-1-associated myelopathy had the highest level of TCR clonal expansion, whereas patients with multiple sclerosis had the lowest level, falling beneath the level found in healthy controls.

This clonotype appeared many times. Its matching antigen is unknown. 2 million unsorted PBMCs were stored in RNAlater at -80 °C before RNA extraction. The making of cDNA relied on 5'RACE with 10-nucleotide random UMIs. TCRdb fed the 5' RACE reads into MiXCR, producing one record per CDR3 protein. Of over 25,000 distinct CDR3 sequences in the sample, about 12% were seen once. The germline V and J ends were trimmed by 6 bases and 4 bases, with 19 bases remaining between them. The germline V gene has CDR1 SQVTM and CDR2 ANQGSEA. CDR3 size: 14 residues. The source is a man aged 55 to 69 in good health. The chain recombines TRBV29-1 with TRBJ2-7; TRBD1 is a possible D gene (6 bases). Sequenced: PBMCs. The CDR3 loop is CSVRAGTRSYEQYF. The CDR3 nucleotides are TGCAGCGTGAGAGCCGGGACACGATCATACGAGCAGTACTTC.